The 10 T cell receptor beta chains presented below share a single source sample, sequenced in a study of blood T cell repertoires in COVID-19. The protocol was immunoSEQ multiplex PCR, while the TCRdb copy is restricted to in-frame clones and leaves out a portion. The sample records tens of thousands of clones, 75% to 95% being singletons. Sequencing input: peripheral blood. These receptors were obtained from a woman of 80 years or more with active COVID-19.

This chain joins TRBV7-6 and TRBJ2-7; the match to TRBD2 covers 7 bases. There are 15 residues in the CDR3. CDR1 and CDR2 (germline): SGHVS, FNYEAQ. V was clipped by 1 base and J by 2 bases; unmatched bases: 5. The CDR3 here is CASSLELGGAYEQYF. CDR3 coding DNA: TGTGCCAGCAGCTTAGAACTGGGGGGGGCCTACGAGCAGTACTTC.

This chain joins TRBV5-1 and TRBJ2-3, with a weak D call TRBD2 (6 bases). The V and J ends lost 0 bases and 1 base respectively, with 9 bases between them. The CDR3 has 15 amino acids. Germline CDR1 reads SGHRS; CDR2 reads YFSETQ. CDR3 bases: TGCGCCAGCAGCTTGGGGGAGGAGGGCACAGATACGCAGTATTTT. Translation gives CASSLGEEGTDTQYF.

The rearrangement joins TRBV10-3 to TRBJ2-3, with D tentatively TRBD2 (6 bases). This CDR3 has 16 amino acids. V was trimmed by 2 bases and J by 0 bases, leaving 12 bases between them. The germline V gene has CDR1 ENHRY and CDR2 SYGVKD. This chain's CDR3 is CAISEGGLTSTDTQYF. The CDR3 DNA sequence: TGTGCCATCAGTGAGGGGGGGTTAACTAGCACAGATACGCAGTATTTT.

The chain couples TRBV5-4 to TRBJ2-1, with TRBD2 as a possible D gene (5 bases). The CDR3 has 12 residues. Germline V gene sequence: CDR1 SGHNT, CDR2 YYREEE (reference sequence). Between the trimmed V and J ends, which lost 4 bases and 5 bases, there was a span of 7 bases. In DNA, the CDR3 is TGTGCCAGCAGCAGGACTGACAATGAGCAGTTCTTC. Its translation is CASSRTDNEQFF.

The chain links TRBV28 to TRBJ2-3; TRBD2 matches 9 bases. Germline assignment: CDR1 MDHEN and CDR2 SYDVKM. This CDR3 has 14 residues. The V segment lost 5 bases and the J segment 6 bases; nucleotides outside the gene matches: 6. DNA of the CDR3: TGTGCCAGCAGTGCCGCGGCGGGGGGGGATACGCAGTATTTT. It codes for CASSAAAGGDTQYF.

V usage is TRBV7-9 and J usage is TRBJ2-5; the match to TRBD2 covers 12 bases. J gave up 5 bases and V 2 bases, and 6 bases lay outside the gene matches. The germline V gene encodes CDR1 SEHNR and CDR2 FQNEAQ (reference sequence). The CDR3 covers 16 residues. The CDR3 DNA reads TGTGCCAGCAGCTTATTCCTAGCGGGAGGGTTGGAGACCCAGTACTTC. Amino acids: CASSLFLAGGLETQYF.

This clone was counted once. The chain combines TRBV3-1 (or the pseudogene TRBV3-2) with TRBJ2-1; D is possibly TRBD2 (6 bases). The CDR3 is 17 amino acids. Germline V gives CDR1 LGHDT, CDR2 YNNKEL (reference sequence). V was cut by 3 bases and J by 0 bases, with 15 bases left in between. The CDR3 loop reads CASSHDRSGSSYNEQFF. The CDR3 bases are TGTGCCAGCAGCCATGATCGGAGCGGGTCCTCCTACAATGAGCAGTTCTTC.

In its sample, this clone was seen once. J is TRBJ2-1 and V is TRBV5-4; the match to TRBD2 covers 13 bases. CDR1 SGHNT and CDR2 YYREEE come from the germline V gene (reference sequence). V trimming: 4 bases; J trimming: 9 bases; junction bases outside the gene matches: 10. The length of the CDR3 is 16 residues. CDR3 bases: TGTGCCAGCAGCCCTGGGACTAGCGGGATCCGGGTTGAGCAGTTCTTC. This sequence encodes CASSPGTSGIRVEQFF.

The V and J genes are TRBV7-2 and TRBJ2-1, with 7 bases matching TRBD2. Germline V lookup: CDR1 SGHTA, CDR2 FQGNSA. The junction had 13 bases not matched to a gene; V was cut back by 5 bases and J by 0 bases. The CDR3 totals 18 residues. The CDR3 nucleotides read TGTGCCAGCAGCCCAAGGGACTACCCCTCGAGCTCCTACAATGAGCAGTTCTTC. Its translation is CASSPRDYPSSSYNEQFF.

This chain joins TRBV28 and TRBJ2-2; 12 positions match TRBD1. CDR1 is MDHEN and CDR2 is SYDVKM in the germline V gene. J was trimmed by 7 bases and V by 7 bases; bases with no gene match: 7. The CDR3 totals 15 residues. CDR3 in DNA: TGTGCCAGCAAAACCGGGACAGGGGGCTTCGGGGAGCTGTTTTTT. Its protein is CASKTGTGGFGELFF. The variable domain in full, completed from reference TRBV28 and TRBJ2-2, reads DVKVTQSSRYLVKRTGEKVFLECVQDMDHENMFWYRQDPGLGLRLIYFSYDVKMKEKGDIPEGYSVSREKKERFSLILESASTNQTSMYLCASKTGTGGFGELFFGEGSRLTVL.